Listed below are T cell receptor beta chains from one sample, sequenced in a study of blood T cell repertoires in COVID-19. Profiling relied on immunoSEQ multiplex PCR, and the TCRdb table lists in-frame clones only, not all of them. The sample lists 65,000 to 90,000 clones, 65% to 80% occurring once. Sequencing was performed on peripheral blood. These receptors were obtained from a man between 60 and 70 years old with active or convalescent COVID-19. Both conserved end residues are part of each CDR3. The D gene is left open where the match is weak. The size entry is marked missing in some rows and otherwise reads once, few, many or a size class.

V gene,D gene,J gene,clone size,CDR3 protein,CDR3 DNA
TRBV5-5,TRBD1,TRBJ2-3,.,CASSLGPTGAADTQYF,TGTGCCAGCAGCTTGGGACCGACAGGGGCTGCAGATACGCAGTATTTT
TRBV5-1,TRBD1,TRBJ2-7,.,CASSSGTGAYEQYF,TGCGCCAGCAGCTCCGGGACAGGGGCCTACGAGCAGTACTTC
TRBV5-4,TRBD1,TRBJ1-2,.,CASSPDRDYGYTF,TGTGCCAGCAGCCCCGACAGGGACTATGGCTACACCTTC
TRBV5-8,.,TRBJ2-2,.,CASSHLGVLVDGELFF,TGTGCCAGCAGCCACCTGGGAGTGCTGGTGGACGGGGAGCTGTTTTTT
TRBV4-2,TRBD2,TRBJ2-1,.,CASSQGELAGDEQFF,TGTGCCAGCAGCCAAGGAGAACTAGCGGGGGACGAGCAGTTCTTC
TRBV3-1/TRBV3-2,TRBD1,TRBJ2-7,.,CASSQDLNRGHEQYF,TGTGCCAGCAGCCAAGATTTAAACAGGGGCCACGAGCAGTACTTC
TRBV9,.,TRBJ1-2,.,CASSVEQNYGYTF,TGTGCCAGCAGCGTAGAACAGAACTATGGCTACACCTTC
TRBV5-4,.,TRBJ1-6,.,CASSSGGLRSSPLHF,TGTGCCAGCAGCTCTGGTGGATTAAGGAGTTCACCCCTCCACTTT
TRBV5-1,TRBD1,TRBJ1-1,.,CASSAGQLNTEAFF,TGCGCCAGCAGCGCGGGACAGCTGAACACTGAAGCTTTCTTT
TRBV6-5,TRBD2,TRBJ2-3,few,CASWAGVNSDTQYF,TGTGCCAGCTGGGCGGGGGTTAATTCGGATACGCAGTATTTT
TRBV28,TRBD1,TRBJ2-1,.,CASRSAQGARNEQFF,TGTGCCAGCAGATCTGCTCAGGGGGCGCGTAATGAGCAGTTCTTC
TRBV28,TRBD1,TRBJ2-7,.,CASSWRDRGPYEQYF,TGTGCCAGCAGCTGGCGGGACAGGGGTCCCTACGAGCAGTACTTC
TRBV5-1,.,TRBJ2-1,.,CASSLDPGNEQFF,TGCGCCAGCAGCTTGGACCCGGGCAATGAGCAGTTCTTC
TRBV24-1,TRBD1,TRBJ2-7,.,CATSTLSGTGSSYEQYF,TGTGCCACCAGTACACTCTCCGGGACAGGGAGTTCCTACGAGCAGTACTTC
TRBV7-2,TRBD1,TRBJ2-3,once,CASSLARGRNTQYF,TGTGCCAGCAGCTTAGCGAGGGGGCGGAATACGCAGTATTTT
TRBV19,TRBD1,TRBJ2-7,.,CASRMGQDQGEQYF,TGTGCCAGTAGGATGGGACAGGACCAGGGAGAGCAGTACTTC
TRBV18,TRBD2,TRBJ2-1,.,CASSPVPGLAGGRYNEQFF,TGTGCCAGCTCACCGGTCCCGGGACTAGCGGGGGGGCGTTACAATGAGCAGTTCTTC
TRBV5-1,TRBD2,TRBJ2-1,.,CASSHTGGSSYNEQFF,TGCGCCAGCAGCCATACGGGGGGGAGCTCCTACAATGAGCAGTTCTTC
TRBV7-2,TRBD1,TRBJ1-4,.,CASSFERGPGWGKLFF,TGTGCCAGCAGCTTCGAGAGGGGGCCAGGGTGGGGAAAACTGTTTTTT
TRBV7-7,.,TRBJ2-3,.,CASSLDLSTDTQYF,TGTGCCAGCAGCTTAGATCTTAGCACAGATACGCAGTATTTT
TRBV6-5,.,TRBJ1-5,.,CASSQRWGDNQPQHF,TGTGCCAGCAGTCAACGCTGGGGGGACAATCAGCCCCAGCATTTT
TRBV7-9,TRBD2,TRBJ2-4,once,CASSSWTSGGQAKNIQYF,TGTGCCAGCAGCTCCTGGACTAGCGGGGGGCAAGCCAAAAACATTCAGTACTTC
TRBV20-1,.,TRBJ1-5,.,CSASIGLQEVGNQPQHF,TGCAGTGCTAGTATTGGTCTCCAGGAGGTTGGCAATCAGCCCCAGCATTTT
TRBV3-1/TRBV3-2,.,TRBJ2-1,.,CASSQGTGGREQFF,TGTGCCAGCAGCCAGGGGACGGGGGGCAGGGAGCAGTTCTTC
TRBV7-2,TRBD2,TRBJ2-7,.,CASSSSSGGLYEQYF,TGTGCCAGCAGCTCCTCTAGCGGGGGTCTTTACGAGCAGTACTTC
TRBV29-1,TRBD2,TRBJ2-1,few,CSGGLAGGGTEQFF,TGCAGCGGTGGACTAGCGGGGGGTGGTACTGAGCAGTTCTTC
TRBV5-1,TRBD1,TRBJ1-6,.,CAIPRQGKSYNSPLHF,TGCGCCATTCCCCGACAGGGTAAATCCTATAATTCACCCCTCCACTTT
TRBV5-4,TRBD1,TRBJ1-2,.,CASSLVQGYGYTF,TGTGCCAGCAGCTTGGTACAGGGGTATGGCTACACCTTC
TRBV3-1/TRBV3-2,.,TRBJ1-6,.,CASGGGGAPLHF,TGTGCCAGCGGGGGAGGGGGGGCACCCCTCCACTTT
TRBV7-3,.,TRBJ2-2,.,CASSLGGAVNTGELFF,TGTGCCAGCAGCTTAGGTGGGGCGGTGAACACCGGGGAGCTGTTTTTT
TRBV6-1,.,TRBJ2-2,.,CASSAQGDTGELFF,TGTGCCAGCAGCGCACAGGGAGACACCGGGGAGCTGTTTTTT
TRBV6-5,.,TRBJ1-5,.,CASGGTLGNQPQHF,TGTGCCAGCGGGGGGACCTTGGGCAATCAGCCCCAGCATTTT